This TCR beta chain stems from a study of technical replicates of blood from a few donors. Clones were sequenced by immunoSEQ multiplex PCR, and TCRdb holds only the in-frame ones, with some missing. Among approximately 12,000 clones listed, roughly three quarters were seen once. The sample taken for sequencing was PBMCs. The origin of this receptor is a human donor in good health.

CDR3 sequence (DNA): TGCGCCAGCAGTTTCCCGGGAATAGATACGCAGTATTTT. Translated: CASSFPGIDTQYF. The chain joins TRBV10-1 to TRBJ2-3; TRBD2 is a possible D gene (5 bases). Trimming stripped 5 bases from V and 5 bases from J, with 11 bases between. This CDR3 comprises 13 residues. Germline V gives CDR1 WNHNN, CDR2 SYGVQD (reference sequence).